This T cell receptor beta chain came from a study of T cells in Graves' hyperthyroidism and ophthalmopathy. Study-wide results and caveats: Stable hyperthyroidism was separated from ophthalmopathy by a model based on 13 V-J features. Most thyroid-expanded clonotypes above 0.001 were also found in blood.

In its sample, this clonotype was seen many times. The antigen is undetermined. The source material, RNA transcripts, was used to amplify TCR beta CDR3 regions. When the TCR CDR3 underwent first-round RT-PCR, the HTBI primer set was used. TCRdb redid the calling of the multiplex PCR reads with MiXCR, one entry per CDR3 protein. The sample shows a few hundred thousand distinct CDR3 sequences, 15% to 20% of them seen only once. Trimming at V came to 6 bases and at J to 3 bases, leaving 14 bases not matched to a gene. The germline V gene encodes CDR1 MRHNA and CDR2 SNTAGT. This CDR3 has 17 amino acids. For ophthalmopathy patients, the Clinical Activity Score was at least 3 and the NOSPECS grade at least 4; duration was under 3 months. The diagnoses drew upon clinical symptoms, serum thyroxine and TRAb, thyroid ultrasound and orbital computed tomography.

This clonotype was obtained from a woman between 35 and 50 years old with Graves' ophthalmopathy. The rearrangement joins TRBV6-4 to TRBJ1-1; 9 positions agree with TRBD1. The material sequenced was blood. CDR3: CASRQPGQGGSDTEAFF. CDR3 DNA sequence: TGTGCCAGCAGACAACCGGGACAGGGAGGGTCCGACACTGAAGCTTTCTTT.